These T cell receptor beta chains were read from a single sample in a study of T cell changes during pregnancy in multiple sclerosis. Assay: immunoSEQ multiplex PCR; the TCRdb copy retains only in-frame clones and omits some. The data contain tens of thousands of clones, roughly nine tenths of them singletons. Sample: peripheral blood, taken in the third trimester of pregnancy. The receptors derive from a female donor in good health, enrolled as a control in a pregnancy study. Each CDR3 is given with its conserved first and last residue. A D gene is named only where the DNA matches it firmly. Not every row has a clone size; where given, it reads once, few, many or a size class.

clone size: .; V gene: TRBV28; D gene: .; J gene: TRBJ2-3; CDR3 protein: CASSREGVTDTQYF; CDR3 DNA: TGTGCCAGCAGCAGAGAGGGTGTCACAGATACGCAGTATTTT
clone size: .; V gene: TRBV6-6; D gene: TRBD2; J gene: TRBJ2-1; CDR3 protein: CASSALAGGNEQFF; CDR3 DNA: TGTGCCAGCAGCGCACTAGCGGGAGGCAATGAGCAGTTCTTC
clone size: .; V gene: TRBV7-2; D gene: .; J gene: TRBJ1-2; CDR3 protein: CASSSFTGYGYTF; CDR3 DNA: TGTGCCAGCAGCTCATTCACAGGGTATGGCTACACCTTC
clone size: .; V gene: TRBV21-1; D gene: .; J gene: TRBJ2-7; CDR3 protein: CASSAPVYPPDHHYEQYF; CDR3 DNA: TGTGCCAGCAGCGCCCCGGTTTACCCCCCCGATCATCACTACGAGCAGTACTTC
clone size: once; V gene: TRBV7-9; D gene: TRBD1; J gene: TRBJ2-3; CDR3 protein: CASETGISTDTQYF; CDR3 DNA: TGTGCCAGCGAGACAGGGATTTCGACAGATACGCAGTATTTT
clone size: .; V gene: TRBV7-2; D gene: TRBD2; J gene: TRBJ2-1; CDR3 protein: CASSPPGLAGGNNEQFF; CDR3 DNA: TGTGCCAGCAGCCCGCCGGGACTAGCGGGAGGTAACAATGAGCAGTTCTTC
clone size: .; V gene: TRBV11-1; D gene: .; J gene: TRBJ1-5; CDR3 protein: CASSFLSGQPQHF; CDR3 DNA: TGTGCCAGCAGCTTCCTCTCGGGTCAGCCCCAGCATTTT
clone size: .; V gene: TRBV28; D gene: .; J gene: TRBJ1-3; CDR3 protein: CASTEWGGSGNTIYF; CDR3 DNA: TGTGCCAGCACTGAATGGGGGGGCTCTGGAAACACCATATATTTT
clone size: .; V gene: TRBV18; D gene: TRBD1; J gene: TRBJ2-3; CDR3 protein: CASLTGLSTDTQYF; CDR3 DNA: TGTGCCAGCTTGACAGGGCTTAGCACAGATACGCAGTATTTT
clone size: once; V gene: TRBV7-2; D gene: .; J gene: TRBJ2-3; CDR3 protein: CASTPGGTIKTDTQYF; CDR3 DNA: TGTGCCAGCACCCCCGGCGGAACCATTAAAACAGATACGCAGTATTTT
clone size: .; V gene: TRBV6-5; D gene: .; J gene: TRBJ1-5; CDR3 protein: CASSRTDSSNQPQHF; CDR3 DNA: TGTGCCAGCAGTCGGACAGATTCTAGCAATCAGCCCCAGCATTTT
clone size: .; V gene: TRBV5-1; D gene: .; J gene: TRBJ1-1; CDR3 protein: CASSLPRGNTEAFF; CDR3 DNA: TGCGCCAGCAGTCTCCCGCGGGGGAACACTGAAGCTTTCTTT
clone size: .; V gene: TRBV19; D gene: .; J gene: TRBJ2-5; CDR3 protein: CASSRNREETQYF; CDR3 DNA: TGTGCCAGTAGTCGGAACAGGGAGGAGACCCAGTACTTC